The clone carrying this TCR beta chain was observed a handful of times. The assay was immunoSEQ multiplex PCR, and TCRdb's table has in-frame clones only and misses some. The sample contains around 130,000 clones, around 80% of which appear only once. V shed 6 bases, J shed 4 bases, and the junction held 1 base outside the gene matches. CDR3 length equals 13 residues. The entry originates in a study of blood T cell repertoires in COVID-19. This clonotype originated in a man aged 45-65 years with acute or convalescent COVID-19. The gene calls are TRBV12-3 or TRBV12-4 and TRBJ1-2, with 11 bases fitting TRBD1. Sequenced material: peripheral blood. The CDR3 DNA reads as TGTGCCAGCAGCGGGACAGGGGGCTATGGCTACACCTTC. Protein product: CASSGTGGYGYTF.